Shown below are 25 T cell receptor beta chains from a single sample sequenced in a study of blood T cell repertoires in COVID-19 (TCRdb year 2020). Library preparation used the immunoSEQ multiplex PCR assay. TCRdb stores this immuneACCESS table with in-frame sequences only. Part of the clones is absent; in the studies checked, under half of the shortfall reflects unresolved V genes, and no reason is known for the rest. In this sample the table shows roughly 200,000 clones, approximately 82% of which occur a single time. Of the sample, less than 15% falls within the top ten clones. Sequenced input: peripheral blood. The source of these receptors is a human donor in a cohort sampled during active COVID-19.

The chain has TRBV19 and TRBJ1-5; no definite D call. The V end lost 3 bases, the J end lost 5 bases, and 8 bases lay between the germline ends. The CDR3 runs 13 residues. CDR1 and CDR2 (germline): LNHDA, SQIVND (reference sequence). The CDR3 coding sequence is TGTGCCAGTAGTATTAGCGGTTATCAGCCCCAGCATTTT. It specifies CASSISGYQPQHF.

The CDR3 bases are TGTGCCAGCAAGCAGGTGGAAAACTCACCCCTCCACTTT. Translated: CASKQVENSPLHF. The chain couples TRBV2 to TRBJ1-6; D remains ambiguous. Germline CDR1 is SNHLY and CDR2 is FYNNEI. The CDR3 is 13 residues long. Trimming shortened V by 7 bases and J by 10 bases, and 14 bases separated the two germline ends.

This clone was seen just once. The J gene is TRBJ2-7, the V gene TRBV6-5, with D perhaps matching TRBD2 (5 bases). Germline CDR1 and CDR2: MNHEY and SVGAGI. Trimming took off 2 bases at V and 0 bases at J, with 11 bases between the two ends. This CDR3 region has 15 residues. CDR3 residues: CASSYRSGLSYEQYF. DNA of the CDR3: TGTGCCAGCAGTTACAGGAGCGGCCTCTCCTACGAGCAGTACTTC.

The chain is built from TRBV7-2 and TRBJ1-5; TRBD1 matches 10 bases. Germline lookup yields CDR1 SGHTA and CDR2 FQGNSA. V lost 1 base, J lost 7 bases, and 4 bases stayed unmatched. CDR3 length: 15 residues. The CDR3 is CASSLGGTGEQPQHF. The CDR3 DNA reads TGTGCCAGCAGCTTAGGGGGGACAGGGGAACAGCCCCAGCATTTT.

CDR3 sequence: CASRPTSGAYEQYF. The CDR3 DNA sequence: TGTGCCAGTAGACCGACTAGCGGGGCCTACGAGCAGTACTTC. This chain uses TRBV19 with TRBJ2-7; 11 nucleotides match TRBD2. Germline assignment: CDR1 LNHDA and CDR2 SQIVND (reference sequence). V gave up 6 bases and J gave up 2 bases; unmatched junction bases: 3. This CDR3 is built from 14 residues.

V gene TRBV29-1 combines with J gene TRBJ2-1, with a possible D match to TRBD1 (5 bases). The CDR3 loop spans 15 amino acids. Germline V gene sequence: CDR1 SQVTM, CDR2 ANQGSEA. The germline V and J ends were trimmed by 1 base and 6 bases, with 16 bases remaining between them. This chain's CDR3 is CSVEVQGAKGNEQFF. DNA for the CDR3: TGCAGCGTTGAAGTTCAAGGGGCGAAGGGCAATGAGCAGTTCTTC.

This chain connects TRBV28 to TRBJ2-3; 10 bases line up with TRBD2. The CDR3 contains 18 residues. Germline loops: CDR1 MDHEN, CDR2 SYDVKM. The ends lost 1 base at V and 2 bases at J; junction bases unmatched: 9. The CDR3 region is CASSLFGLAGVNTDTQYF. Written as DNA, the CDR3 is TGTGCCAGCAGTTTATTTGGCCTAGCGGGAGTAAACACAGATACGCAGTATTTT.

The chain recombines TRBV11-3 with TRBJ2-4, with D tentatively TRBD1 (6 bases). The CDR3 consists of 10 residues. Germline V lookup: CDR1 SGHNT, CDR2 YENEEA. V was clipped by 0 bases and J by 15 bases, with 6 bases between them. DNA for the CDR3: TGTGCCAGCAGCTTAGAAGGGGGGTACTTC. Translation: CASSLEGGYF.

This chain joins TRBV9 and TRBJ1-4; 7 nucleotides line up with TRBD1. V gave up 4 bases and J gave up 3 bases; unmatched junction bases: 9. The CDR3 covers 16 residues. Germline values: CDR1 SGDLS, CDR2 YYNGEE. The CDR3 here is CASSPRSGTANEKLFF. The CDR3 bases are TGTGCCAGCAGCCCGAGATCCGGGACAGCTAATGAAAAACTGTTTTTT.

V and J are TRBV19 and TRBJ2-3, with 9 bases matching TRBD2. Germline lookup yields CDR1 LNHDA and CDR2 SQIVND (reference sequence). V was pared by 5 bases and J by 2 bases, with 17 bases of the junction left unmatched. This CDR3 has 19 amino acids. CDR3 nucleotides: TGTGCCAGTAGTCCCCCCCTCCCGACTAGCGGAGGGGCCACAGATACGCAGTATTTT. Encoded protein: CASSPPLPTSGGATDTQYF.

The chain links TRBV15 to TRBJ2-5, with a possible D match to TRBD2 (6 bases). The CDR3 has 13 residues. The germline CDR1 and CDR2 sequences are LNHNV and YYDKDF (reference sequence). The V end was cut by 3 bases, the J end by 6 bases, with 11 bases between. CDR3 in amino acids: CATSREGWQTQYF. CDR3 DNA: TGTGCCACCAGCAGGGAGGGTTGGCAGACCCAGTACTTC.

The J gene is TRBJ1-5, the V gene TRBV28; unclear D gene. This CDR3 contains 13 residues. The V end lost 6 bases, the J end lost 5 bases, and 11 bases lay between the germline ends. Germline V gene data show CDR1 as MDHEN and CDR2 as SYDVKM. The CDR3 coding sequence is TGTGCCAGCAGCTGGGAGCGGGATCAGCCCCAGCATTTT. This codes for CASSWERDQPQHF.

The chain combines TRBV7-8 with TRBJ2-7; 8 bases match TRBD2. CDR1 is SGHVS, CDR2 FQNEAQ, per germline. The length of the CDR3 is 13 residues. The junction had 4 bases not matched to a gene; V was cut back by 5 bases and J by 4 bases. In DNA, the CDR3 is TGTGCCAGCAGCGGGACTAGTCAGTACGAGCAGTACTTC. It translates to CASSGTSQYEQYF.

The chain carries TRBV15 and TRBJ2-5; D gene ambiguous. The CDR3 totals 13 residues. Between the trimmed V and J ends, which lost 5 bases and 5 bases, there was a span of 12 bases. Germline CDR1 is LNHNV and CDR2 is YYDKDF (reference sequence). The CDR3 loop reads CATSSTLQETQYF. The CDR3 DNA reads TGTGCCACCAGCTCGACTTTGCAGGAGACCCAGTACTTC.

The rearrangement links TRBV10-3 to TRBJ1-1, with D tentatively TRBD1 (6 bases). This CDR3 comprises 14 residues. CDR1 and CDR2 from the germline V gene are ENHRY and SYGVKD. V lost 0 bases to trimming and J lost 4 bases, with 9 bases between them. The CDR3 DNA is TGTGCCATCAGTGAGTCCGGGGGGCCCACTGAAGCTTTCTTT. Amino acids: CAISESGGPTEAFF.

V gene TRBV7-9 combines with J gene TRBJ1-2, with TRBD1 as a possible D gene (6 bases). CDR1 is SEHNR, CDR2 FQNEAQ, per germline (reference sequence). This CDR3 comprises 15 residues. The V and J ends lost 4 bases and 0 bases respectively, with 12 bases between them. In DNA form, the CDR3 reads TGTGCCAGCAGCTCGGGACGGACAGCTAACTATGGCTACACCTTC. Encoded protein: CASSSGRTANYGYTF.

In regard to this clone: At one boundary the junction diverges from the germline segment, which might be a read error. The chain uses TRBV28 and TRBJ1-2; no clear D. The CDR3 is made up of 13 amino acids. CDR1 is MDHEN, CDR2 SYDVKM, per germline. Written as DNA, the CDR3 is TGTGCCAGCCGTTTTGGTGAGGACTATGGCTACACCTTC. It encodes CASRFGEDYGYTF.

This chain connects TRBV28 to TRBJ1-5; maybe TRBD1 (5 bases). The length of the CDR3 is 16 residues. The germline gives CDR1 MDHEN, CDR2 SYDVKM. Trimming pared 5 bases from V and 2 bases from J, leaving 16 bases between. This CDR3 is CASSPLGGQGNQPQHF. CDR3 DNA sequence: TGTGCCAGCAGTCCACTCGGGGGTCAGGGCAATCAGCCCCAGCATTTT.

This sequence joins TRBV5-1 and TRBJ2-6, with no clear D. V was trimmed by 4 bases and J by 0 bases, leaving 8 bases between them. This CDR3 spans 15 amino acids. The V gene's germline CDR1 is SGHRS and CDR2 YFSETQ. The chain's CDR3 is CASSEIVSGANVLTF. The CDR3 DNA reads as TGCGCCAGCAGCGAGATAGTCTCTGGGGCCAACGTCCTGACTTTC. The full variable domain, in which reference TRBV5-1 and TRBJ2-6 provide the parts outside the CDR3, is KAGVTQTPRYLIKTRGQQVTLSCSPISGHRSVSWYQQTPGQGLQFLFEYFSETQRNKGNFPGRFSGRQFSNSRSEMNVSTLELGDSALYLCASSEIVSGANVLTFGAGSRLTVL.

The V and J genes are TRBV28 and TRBJ2-1, with a possible D match to TRBD2 (6 bases). This CDR3 region has 16 residues. Germline loops: CDR1 MDHEN, CDR2 SYDVKM. Trimming removed 3 bases at V and 8 bases at J, with 20 bases between. The CDR3 coding sequence is TGTGCCAGCAGTTTGCCTGCAGACGGGGCGGGATATGAGCAGTTCTTC. Amino acids: CASSLPADGAGYEQFF.

In its sample, this clone was seen once. Other DNA sequences in the sample encode the same CDR3. This chain links TRBV4-1 with TRBJ2-7; weak D call: TRBD2 (5 bases). This CDR3 contains 15 residues. Trimming removed 2 bases at V and 0 bases at J, with 11 bases between. Germline values: CDR1 MGHRA, CDR2 YSYEKL. The CDR3 loop is CASSQTSGSSYEQYF. The DNA of the CDR3 is TGCGCCAGCAGCCAAACAAGCGGCAGCTCCTACGAGCAGTACTTC.

The rearrangement joins TRBV25-1 to TRBJ2-1; 9 bases agree with TRBD2. CDR1 MGHDK and CDR2 SYGVNS come from the germline V gene. The CDR3 contains 15 residues. Unmatched junction bases numbered 5, after V lost 2 bases and J lost 6 bases. The CDR3 sequence is CASSEIGLATNEQFF. Written as DNA, the CDR3 is TGTGCCAGCAGTGAAATAGGACTAGCGACCAATGAGCAGTTCTTC. Variable domain in full (rest from reference TRBV25-1 and TRBJ2-1): EADIYQTPRYLVIGTGKKITLECSQTMGHDKMYWYQQDPGMELHLIHYSYGVNSTEKGDLSSESTVSRIRTEHFPLTLESARPSHTSQYLCASSEIGLATNEQFFGPGTRLTVL.

The V gene is TRBV28, the J gene TRBJ1-1, with 8 bases lining up with TRBD1. Germline lookup yields CDR1 MDHEN and CDR2 SYDVKM. V gave up 3 bases and J gave up 8 bases; unmatched junction bases: 11. The CDR3 covers 15 residues. The CDR3, as DNA: TGTGCCAGCAGTTTCACCGGGACAGGCCGTAAGGAAGCTTTCTTT. This codes for CASSFTGTGRKEAFF.

This clone was picked up a small number of times. The chain combines TRBV7-8 with TRBJ1-1; the match to TRBD1 covers 11 bases. J lost 5 bases, V lost 6 bases, and 2 bases had no gene match. The germline V gene has CDR1 SGHVS and CDR2 FQNEAQ. The CDR3 has 13 amino acids. The CDR3 spells CASRDRGQTEAFF. As DNA, the CDR3 is TGTGCCAGCAGGGACAGGGGGCAAACTGAAGCTTTCTTT.

The CDR3 sequence: CASTIGATVGTGELFF. The CDR3, as DNA: TGTGCCAGCACCATTGGGGCCACGGTGGGGACCGGGGAGCTGTTTTTT. The chain recombines TRBV28 with TRBJ2-2, with D possibly being TRBD1 (5 bases). Germline CDR1 reads MDHEN; CDR2 reads SYDVKM. Trimming removed 7 bases from V and 5 bases from J, with 20 bases in between. The CDR3 contains 16 residues.